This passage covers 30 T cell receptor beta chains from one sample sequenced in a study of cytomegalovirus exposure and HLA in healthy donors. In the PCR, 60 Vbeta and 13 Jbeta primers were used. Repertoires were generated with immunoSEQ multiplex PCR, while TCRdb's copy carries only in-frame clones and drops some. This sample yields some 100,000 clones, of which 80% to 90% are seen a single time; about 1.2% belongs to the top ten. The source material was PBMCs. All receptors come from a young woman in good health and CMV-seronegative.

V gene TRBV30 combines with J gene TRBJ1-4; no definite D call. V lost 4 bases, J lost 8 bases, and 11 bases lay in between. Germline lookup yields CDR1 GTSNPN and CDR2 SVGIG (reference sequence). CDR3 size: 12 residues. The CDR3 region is CAWTRGREKLFF. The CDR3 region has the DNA TGTGCCTGGACTCGGGGTCGAGAAAAACTGTTTTTT.

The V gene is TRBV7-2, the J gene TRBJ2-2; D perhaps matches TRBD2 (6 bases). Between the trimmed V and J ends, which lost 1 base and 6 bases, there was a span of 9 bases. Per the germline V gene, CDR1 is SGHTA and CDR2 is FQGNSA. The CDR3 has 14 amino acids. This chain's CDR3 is CASSLEVAAGELFF. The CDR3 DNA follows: TGTGCCAGCAGCTTAGAGGTAGCGGCCGGGGAGCTGTTTTTT.

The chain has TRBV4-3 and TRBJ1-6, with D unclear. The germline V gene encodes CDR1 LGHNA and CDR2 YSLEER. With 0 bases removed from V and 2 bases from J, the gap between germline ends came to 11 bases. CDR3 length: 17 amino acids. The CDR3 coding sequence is TGCGCCAGCAGCCAAGATTTGGGCAGCCCCTATAATTCACCCCTCCACTTT. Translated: CASSQDLGSPYNSPLHF.

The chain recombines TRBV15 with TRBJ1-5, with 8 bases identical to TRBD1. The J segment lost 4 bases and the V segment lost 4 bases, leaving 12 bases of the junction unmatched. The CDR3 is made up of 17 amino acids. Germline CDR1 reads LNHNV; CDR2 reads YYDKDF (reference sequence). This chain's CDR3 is CATSKRPDRVGNQPQHF. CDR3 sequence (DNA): TGTGCCACCAGCAAGAGGCCGGACAGGGTAGGTAATCAGCCCCAGCATTTT. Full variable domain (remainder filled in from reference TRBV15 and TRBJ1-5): DAMVIQNPRYQVTQFGKPVTLSCSQTLNHNVMYWYQQKSSQAPKLLFHYYDKDFNNEADTPDNFQSRRPNTSFCFLDIRSPGLGDTAMYLCATSKRPDRVGNQPQHFGDGTRLSIL.

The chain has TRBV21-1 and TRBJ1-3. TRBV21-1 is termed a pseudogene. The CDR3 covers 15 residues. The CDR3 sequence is CASSKDSLSGNTIYF. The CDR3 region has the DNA TGTGCCAGCAGCAAGGACTCGCTCTCTGGAAACACCATATATTTT.

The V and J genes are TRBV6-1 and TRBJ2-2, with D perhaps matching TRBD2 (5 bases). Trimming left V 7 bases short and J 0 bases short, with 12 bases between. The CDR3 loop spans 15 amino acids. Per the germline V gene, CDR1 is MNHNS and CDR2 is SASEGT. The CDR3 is CASKAGLSNTGELFF. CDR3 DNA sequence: TGTGCCAGCAAGGCCGGACTGTCGAACACCGGGGAGCTGTTTTTT.

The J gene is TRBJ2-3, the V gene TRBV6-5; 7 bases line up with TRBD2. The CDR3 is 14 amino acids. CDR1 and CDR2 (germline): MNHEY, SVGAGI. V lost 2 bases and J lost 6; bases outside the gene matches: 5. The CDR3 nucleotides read TGTGCCAGCAGTTACCTCGGGGGAGGGGATACGCAGTATTTT. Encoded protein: CASSYLGGGDTQYF.

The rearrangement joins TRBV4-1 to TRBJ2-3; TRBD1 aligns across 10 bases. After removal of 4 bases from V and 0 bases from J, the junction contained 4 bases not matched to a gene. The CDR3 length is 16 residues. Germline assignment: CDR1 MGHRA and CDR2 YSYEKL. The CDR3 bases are TGCGCCAGCAGCCCGTTGGGACAGGGGAGCACAGATACGCAGTATTTT. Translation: CASSPLGQGSTDTQYF.

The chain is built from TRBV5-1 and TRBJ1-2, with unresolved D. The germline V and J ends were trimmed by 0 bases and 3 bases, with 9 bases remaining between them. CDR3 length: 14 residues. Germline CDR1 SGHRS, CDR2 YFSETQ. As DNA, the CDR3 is TGCGCCAGCAGCTTGGTCTTGCCAGACTATGGCTACACCTTC. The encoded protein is CASSLVLPDYGYTF.

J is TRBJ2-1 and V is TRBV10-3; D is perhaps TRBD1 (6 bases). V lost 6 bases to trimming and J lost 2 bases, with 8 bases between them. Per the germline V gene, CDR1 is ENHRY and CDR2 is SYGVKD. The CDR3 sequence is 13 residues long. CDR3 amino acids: CAIRGAPYNEQFF. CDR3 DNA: TGTGCCATCAGGGGGGCCCCCTACAATGAGCAGTTCTTC.

CDR3 DNA: TGTGCCAGCAGTGGACTAGCGGGAGTGAATGAGCAGTTCTTC. Translation: CASSGLAGVNEQFF. The chain joins TRBV6-1 to TRBJ2-1; 12 nucleotides line up with TRBD2. This CDR3 comprises 14 residues. The trim removed 4 bases at V and 7 bases at J, leaving 2 bases unmatched. Germline V gives CDR1 MNHNS, CDR2 SASEGT.

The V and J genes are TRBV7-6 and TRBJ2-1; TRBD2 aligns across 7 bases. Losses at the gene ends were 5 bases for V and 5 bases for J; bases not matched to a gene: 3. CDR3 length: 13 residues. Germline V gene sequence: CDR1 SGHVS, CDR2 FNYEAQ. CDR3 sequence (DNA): TGTGCCAGCAGCCAAGGACTAGACAATGAGCAGTTCTTC. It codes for CASSQGLDNEQFF.

The CDR3 DNA is TGTGCCAGCGGATTGACAGGATCTAACTATGGCTACACCTTC. Amino acid sequence: CASGLTGSNYGYTF. The J gene is TRBJ1-2, the V gene TRBV27, with D possibly matching TRBD1 (6 bases). Germline values: CDR1 MNHEY, CDR2 SMNVEV (reference sequence). The CDR3 covers 14 residues. V lost 8 bases, J lost 0 bases, and 13 bases lay in between.

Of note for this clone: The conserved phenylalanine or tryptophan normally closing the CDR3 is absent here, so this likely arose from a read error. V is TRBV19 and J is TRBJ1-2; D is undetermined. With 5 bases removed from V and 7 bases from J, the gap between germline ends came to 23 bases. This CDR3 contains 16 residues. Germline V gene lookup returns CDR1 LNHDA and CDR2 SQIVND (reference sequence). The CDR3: CASSPADVGLGGGYTL. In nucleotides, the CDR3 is TGTGCCAGTAGTCCCGCGGACGTAGGGTTGGGAGGTGGCTACACCCTC.

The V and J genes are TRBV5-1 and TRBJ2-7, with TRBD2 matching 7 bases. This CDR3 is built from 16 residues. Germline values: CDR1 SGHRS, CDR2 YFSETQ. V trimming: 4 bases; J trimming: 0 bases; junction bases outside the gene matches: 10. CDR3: CASSPTSGVSSYEQYF. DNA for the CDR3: TGCGCCAGCAGCCCAACCAGCGGGGTAAGCTCCTACGAGCAGTACTTC.

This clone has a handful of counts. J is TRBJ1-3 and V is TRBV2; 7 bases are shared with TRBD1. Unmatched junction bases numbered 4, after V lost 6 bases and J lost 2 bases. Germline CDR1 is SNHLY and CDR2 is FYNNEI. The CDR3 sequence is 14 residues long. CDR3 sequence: CASSDRGPGNTIYF. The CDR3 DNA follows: TGTGCCAGCAGCGATAGGGGGCCTGGAAACACCATATATTTT. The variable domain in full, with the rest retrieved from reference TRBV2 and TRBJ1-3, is EPEVTQTPSHQVTQMGQEVILRCVPISNHLYFYWYRQILGQKVEFLVSFYNNEISEKSEIFDDQFSVERPDGSNFTLKIRSTKLEDSAMYFCASSDRGPGNTIYFGEGSWLTVV.

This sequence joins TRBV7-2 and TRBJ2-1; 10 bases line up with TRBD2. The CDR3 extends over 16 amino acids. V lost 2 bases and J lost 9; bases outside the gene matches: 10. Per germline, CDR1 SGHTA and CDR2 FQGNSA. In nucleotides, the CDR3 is TGTGCCAGCAGCTTAAGTATGCTAGCGGGGGCCAGTGAGCAGTTCTTC. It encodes CASSLSMLAGASEQFF.

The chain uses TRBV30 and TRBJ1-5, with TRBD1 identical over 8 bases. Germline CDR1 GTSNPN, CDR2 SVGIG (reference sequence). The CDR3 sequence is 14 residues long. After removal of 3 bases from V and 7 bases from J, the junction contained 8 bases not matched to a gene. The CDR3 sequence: CAWSIDSGGQPQHF. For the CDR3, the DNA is TGTGCCTGGAGCATCGATTCAGGGGGCCAGCCCCAGCATTTT. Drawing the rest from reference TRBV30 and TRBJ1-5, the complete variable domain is SQTIHQWPATLVQPVGSPLSLECTVEGTSNPNLYWYRQAAGRGLQLLFYSVGIGQISSEVPQNLSASRPQDRQFILSSKKLLLSDSGFYLCAWSIDSGGQPQHFGDGTRLSIL.

The CDR3 loop reads CASSFPTGGRTEAFF. CDR3 bases: TGTGCCAGCAGCTTTCCGACAGGGGGAAGGACTGAAGCTTTCTTT. The gene calls are TRBV7-9 and TRBJ1-1, with TRBD1 identical over 9 bases. Trimming cost V 3 bases and J 5 bases; bases outside gene matches: 7. The CDR3 totals 15 residues. Germline V gives CDR1 SEHNR, CDR2 FQNEAQ (reference sequence).

The CDR3 is CASSVEAETYNEQFF. DNA for the CDR3: TGTGCCAGCAGCGTAGAGGCGGAAACCTACAATGAGCAGTTCTTC. The gene calls are TRBV9 and TRBJ2-1; no clear D gene. With 0 bases removed from V and 2 bases from J, the gap between germline ends came to 9 bases. Germline V lookup: CDR1 SGDLS, CDR2 YYNGEE. The CDR3 spans 15 residues.

CDR3 nucleotides: TGCGCCAGCAGCCCACAGGGGGCAGTCTACGAGCAGTACTTC. Amino acids: CASSPQGAVYEQYF. The V gene is TRBV4-3, the J gene TRBJ2-7; 9 bases align to TRBD1. V lost 4 bases and J lost 3; bases outside the gene matches: 4. This CDR3 contains 14 residues. The germline CDR1 and CDR2 sequences are LGHNA and YSLEER.

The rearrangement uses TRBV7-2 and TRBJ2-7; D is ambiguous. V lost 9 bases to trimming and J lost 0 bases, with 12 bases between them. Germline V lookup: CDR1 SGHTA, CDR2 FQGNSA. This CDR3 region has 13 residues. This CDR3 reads CASAATISYEQYF. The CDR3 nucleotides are TGTGCCAGTGCGGCTACGATCTCCTACGAGCAGTACTTC.

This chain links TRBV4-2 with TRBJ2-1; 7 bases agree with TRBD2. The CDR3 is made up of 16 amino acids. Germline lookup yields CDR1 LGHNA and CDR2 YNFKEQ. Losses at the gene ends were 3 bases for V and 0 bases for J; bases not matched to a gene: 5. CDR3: CASSHLLASSYNEQFF. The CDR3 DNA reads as TGTGCCAGCAGCCACCTACTAGCGAGCTCCTACAATGAGCAGTTCTTC.

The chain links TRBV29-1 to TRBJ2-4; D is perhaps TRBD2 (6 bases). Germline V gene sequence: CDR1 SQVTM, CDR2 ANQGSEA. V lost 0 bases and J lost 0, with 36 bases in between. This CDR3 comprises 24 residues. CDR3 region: CSVEDWVVWREKSQGRLAKNIQYF. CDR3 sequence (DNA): TGCAGCGTTGAAGATTGGGTTGTTTGGCGGGAAAAGTCCCAGGGACGACTAGCCAAAAACATTCAGTACTTC.

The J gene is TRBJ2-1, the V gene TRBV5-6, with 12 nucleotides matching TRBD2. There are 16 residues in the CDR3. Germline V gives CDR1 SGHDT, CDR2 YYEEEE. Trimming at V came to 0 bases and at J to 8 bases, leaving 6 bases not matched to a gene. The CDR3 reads CASSLGGLAGIYEQFF. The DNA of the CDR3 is TGTGCCAGCAGCTTGGGAGGACTAGCGGGAATTTATGAGCAGTTCTTC.

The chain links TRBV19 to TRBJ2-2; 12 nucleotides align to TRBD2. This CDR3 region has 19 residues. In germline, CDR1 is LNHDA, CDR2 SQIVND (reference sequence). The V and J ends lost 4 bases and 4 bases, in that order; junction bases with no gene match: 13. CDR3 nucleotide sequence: TGTGCCAGTAGTACCCAGAGACTAGCGGGGGCCAAAGGCACCGGGGAGCTGTTTTTT. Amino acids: CASSTQRLAGAKGTGELFF.

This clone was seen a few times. CDR3 in amino acids: CASSQSTGGYETQYF. The CDR3 DNA is TGTGCCAGCAGTCAGTCGACAGGGGGCTATGAGACCCAGTACTTC. The rearrangement links TRBV6-5 to TRBJ2-5; TRBD1 agrees at 10 bases. This CDR3 region has 15 residues. The germline CDR1 and CDR2 sequences are MNHEY and SVGAGI. J was trimmed by 5 bases and V by 5 bases; bases with no gene match: 8.

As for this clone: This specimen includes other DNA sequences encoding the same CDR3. The CDR3 DNA reads TGTGCCAGCAGCTTAGGGGGCGGCAATGAGCAGTTCTTC. This codes for CASSLGGGNEQFF. The gene calls are TRBV7-2 and TRBJ2-1; tentatively, D is TRBD1 (5 bases). Trimming took 1 base from V and 6 from J, leaving 7 bases between them. Germline CDR1 and CDR2: SGHTA and FQGNSA. The CDR3 is made up of 13 amino acids.

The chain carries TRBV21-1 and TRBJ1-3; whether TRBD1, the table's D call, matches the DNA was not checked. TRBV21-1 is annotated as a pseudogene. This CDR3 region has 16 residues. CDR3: CASSKDGALSGNTIYF. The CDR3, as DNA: TGTGCCAGCAGCAAAGATGGGGCCCTCTCTGGAAACACCATATATTTT.

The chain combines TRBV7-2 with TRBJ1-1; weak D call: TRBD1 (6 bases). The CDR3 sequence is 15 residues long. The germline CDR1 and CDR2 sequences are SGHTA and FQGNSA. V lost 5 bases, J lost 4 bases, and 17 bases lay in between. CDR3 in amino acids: CASSPNVVGGTEAFF. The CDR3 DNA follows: TGTGCCAGCAGCCCCAACGTAGTAGGGGGCACTGAAGCTTTCTTT.